The 29 T cell receptor beta chains below all came from one sample that was sequenced in a study of control samples from healthy donors and cancer patients. Assay used: immunoSEQ multiplex PCR; TCRdb lists only in-frame clones, some missing. The sample contains some 9,800 clones, approximately 91% of which appear only once. Sequencing input: PBMCs. Source of these receptors: a man aged 55 to 69 with colorectal cancer.

The J gene is TRBJ1-1, the V gene TRBV5-5; no definite D call. The V end lost 2 bases, the J end lost 3 bases, and 17 bases lay between the germline ends. The CDR3 contains 16 residues. Germline CDR1 and CDR2: SGHKS and YYEKEE (reference sequence). The CDR3 is CASSFGQSFMYTEAFF. CDR3 sequence (DNA): TGTGCCAGCAGCTTCGGGCAGAGCTTTATGTACACTGAAGCTTTCTTT. Combining the CDR3 with reference TRBV5-5 and TRBJ1-1 gives the whole variable domain DAGVTQSPTHLIKTRGQQVTLRCSPISGHKSVSWYQQVLGQGPQFIFQYYEKEERGRGNFPDRFSARQFPNYSSELNVNALLLGDSALYLCASSFGQSFMYTEAFFGQGTRLTVV.

The V gene is TRBV5-8, the J gene TRBJ1-1; D gene unclear. Germline assignment: CDR1 SGHTS and CDR2 YDEGEE. CDR3 length: 13 residues. The V end lost 5 bases, the J end lost 0 bases, and 8 bases lay between the germline ends. CDR3 sequence reads: CASRYHLNTEAFF. DNA of the CDR3: TGTGCCAGCAGATATCATCTGAACACTGAAGCTTTCTTT. The entire variable domain, with the rest obtained from reference TRBV5-8 and TRBJ1-1, is as follows: EAGVTQSPTHLIKTRGQQATLRCSPISGHTSVYWYQQALGLGLQFLLWYDEGEERNRGNFPPRFSGRQFPNYSSELNVNALELEDSALYLCASRYHLNTEAFFGQGTRLTVV.

The V call is TRBV11-1, the J call TRBJ2-5; D not certain. The CDR3 is made up of 14 amino acids. Germline V gene sequence: CDR1 SGHAT, CDR2 FQDESV (reference sequence). Trimming cost V 2 bases and J 5 bases, with 12 bases left between them. CDR3 sequence: CASSLRSLWETQYF. The CDR3 DNA reads as TGTGCCAGCAGCTTAAGATCGTTATGGGAGACCCAGTACTTC.

This chain links TRBV27 with TRBJ1-6; D unresolved. This CDR3 is 13 amino acids long. Trimming removed 9 bases at V and 4 bases at J, with 10 bases between. Germline lookup yields CDR1 MNHEY and CDR2 SMNVEV (reference sequence). The CDR3 here is CASSGDYNSPLHF. In DNA, the CDR3 is TGTGCCAGTTCGGGAGATTATAATTCACCCCTCCACTTT.

In its sample, this clone was seen once. The chain is built from TRBV6-2 or TRBV6-3 and TRBJ1-1; 7 nucleotides line up with TRBD1. The germline V gene encodes CDR1 MNHEY and CDR2 SVGEGT. Germline trimming cut 0 bases from V and 2 bases from J; bases unmatched to any gene: 12. The CDR3 totals 18 residues. The CDR3 here is CASSYSSPGGGVNTEAFF. For the CDR3, the DNA is TGTGCCAGCAGTTACTCCTCCCCGGGAGGGGGCGTAAACACTGAAGCTTTCTTT.

This chain's CDR3 is CASGYLTEAFF. For the CDR3, the DNA is TGTGCCAGCGGATACCTCACTGAAGCTTTCTTT. The V and J genes are TRBV12-3 or TRBV12-4 and TRBJ1-1, with D unclear. This CDR3 spans 11 amino acids. Trimming stripped 8 bases from V and 4 bases from J, with 8 bases between.

V usage is TRBV4-2 and J usage is TRBJ1-1, with no clear D. Trimming took 1 base from V and 3 from J, leaving 9 bases between them. There are 14 residues in the CDR3. From germline, CDR1 is LGHNA and CDR2 YNFKEQ. The CDR3 bases are TGTGCCAGCAGCCAAGGAGCAATTGACACTGAAGCTTTCTTT. Its translation: CASSQGAIDTEAFF.

This clone was seen a few times. The chain combines TRBV6-5 with TRBJ1-2; D gene unclear. The CDR3 consists of 14 residues. The germline CDR1 and CDR2 sequences are MNHEY and SVGAGI. V lost 2 bases, J lost 0 bases, and 7 bases lay in between. CDR3: CASSYGTPNYGYTF. The DNA for the CDR3 is TGTGCCAGCAGTTACGGCACACCTAACTATGGCTACACCTTC.

J is TRBJ2-5 and V is TRBV18; 8 bases line up with TRBD1. CDR1 is KGHSH, CDR2 LQKENI, per germline. After removal of 5 bases from V and 2 bases from J, the junction contained 1 base not matched to a gene. The length of the CDR3 is 13 residues. CDR3 DNA: TGTGCCAGCTCAGGGACAGGACAAGAGACCCAGTACTTC. This sequence encodes CASSGTGQETQYF. The whole variable domain, remainder taken from reference TRBV18 and TRBJ2-5, is NAGVMQNPRHLVRRRGQEARLRCSPMKGHSHVYWYRQLPEEGLKFMVYLQKENIIDESGMPKERFSAEFPKEGPSILRIQQVVRGDSAAYFCASSGTGQETQYFGPGTRLLVL.

In this sample, this clone turned up a few times. The gene calls are TRBV2 and TRBJ2-3; D call uncertain. Germline V gene sequence: CDR1 SNHLY, CDR2 FYNNEI. There are 14 residues in the CDR3. The V gene lost 3 bases and the J gene lost 3 bases, with 10 bases spanning the gap. The CDR3: CASSDPGNTDTQYF. CDR3 nucleotides: TGTGCCAGCAGTGACCCCGGAAATACAGATACGCAGTATTTT.

In DNA, the CDR3 is TGTGCCAGTTCCCGGGACAGTCCGGCGGCTGAGACCCAGTACTTC. It specifies CASSRDSPAAETQYF. The chain carries TRBV19 and TRBJ2-5; 7 positions agree with TRBD1. The CDR3 contains 15 residues. The germline V gene encodes CDR1 LNHDA and CDR2 SQIVND (reference sequence). The junction had 14 bases not matched to a gene; V was cut back by 8 bases and J by 5 bases.

This clone was observed once. V and J are TRBV28 and TRBJ2-7, with TRBD1 identical over 10 bases. Germline V gene lookup returns CDR1 MDHEN and CDR2 SYDVKM. This CDR3 has 14 amino acids. J was trimmed by 5 bases and V by 5 bases; bases with no gene match: 6. CDR3 sequence: CASSVRDRGDEQYF. The CDR3 DNA reads as TGTGCCAGCAGTGTAAGGGACAGGGGCGACGAGCAGTACTTC.

The V and J genes are TRBV6-1 and TRBJ1-1; tentatively, D is TRBD1 (5 bases). Germline CDR1 is MNHNS and CDR2 is SASEGT. V was shortened by 0 bases and J by 6 bases, with 11 bases between the two germline ends. The CDR3 extends over 14 amino acids. The CDR3 protein is CASSEAGGDSEAFF. CDR3 nucleotides: TGTGCCAGCAGTGAAGCGGGGGGGGATTCTGAAGCTTTCTTT.

J is TRBJ2-7 and V is TRBV23-1; D call uncertain. TRBV23-1 qualifies as an ORF whose function is uncertain. The CDR3 contains 11 residues. Trimming took 3 bases from V and 1 from J, leaving 1 base between them. The CDR3 sequence: CASSHSYEQYF. CDR3 DNA sequence: TGCGCCAGCAGTCATTCCTACGAGCAGTACTTC.

The V gene is TRBV11-2, the J gene TRBJ1-1; tentatively, D is TRBD1 (6 bases). Trimming removed 0 bases from V and 5 bases from J, with 10 bases in between. The V gene's germline CDR1 is SGHAT and CDR2 FQNNGV. The CDR3 loop spans 14 amino acids. Here the CDR3 reads CASSLDGGRTEAFF. Written as DNA, the CDR3 is TGTGCCAGCAGCTTAGATGGGGGCCGGACTGAAGCTTTCTTT.

The chain carries TRBV6-1 and TRBJ2-2; D could derive from TRBD1 or TRBD2 (6 bases each). Trimming took off 4 bases at V and 4 bases at J, with 16 bases between the two ends. This CDR3 has 16 residues. Germline loops: CDR1 MNHNS, CDR2 SASEGT. The chain's CDR3 is CASSGPLGGITGELFF. The CDR3 DNA is TGTGCCAGCAGTGGACCCCTGGGGGGCATCACCGGGGAGCTGTTTTTT.

The chain employs TRBV4-3 and TRBJ2-1; 7 bases fit TRBD1. The V gene end was trimmed by 1 base and the J gene end by 3 bases; junction bases not matched to a gene: 9. Germline V gives CDR1 LGHNA, CDR2 YSLEER. This CDR3 contains 17 residues. The chain's CDR3 is CASSQAFGTAIYNEQFF. CDR3 sequence (DNA): TGCGCCAGCAGCCAAGCATTCGGGACAGCCATCTACAATGAGCAGTTCTTC.

The V call is TRBV6-5, the J call TRBJ1-5; 7 bases map to TRBD1. V gave up 6 bases and J gave up 0 bases; unmatched junction bases: 5. From germline, CDR1 is MNHEY and CDR2 SVGAGI. The CDR3 has 15 amino acids. The CDR3 nucleotides are TGTGCCAGCAGCCGACAGGGAATTAGCAATCAGCCCCAGCATTTT. Protein sequence: CASSRQGISNQPQHF.

The chain employs TRBV6-5 and TRBJ1-3, with 7 bases matching TRBD1. J was trimmed by 0 bases and V by 6 bases; bases with no gene match: 2. Germline V gene sequence: CDR1 MNHEY, CDR2 SVGAGI. This CDR3 spans 14 amino acids. CDR3 residues: CASRGQSSGNTIYF. CDR3 DNA sequence: TGTGCCAGCAGGGGACAGTCCTCTGGAAACACCATATATTTT.

The chain is built from TRBV5-6 and TRBJ2-7; weak D call: TRBD1 (5 bases). Trimming removed 5 bases from V and 4 bases from J, with 10 bases in between. The CDR3 consists of 12 residues. Germline assignment: CDR1 SGHDT and CDR2 YYEEEE. CDR3: CASSIQVYEQYF. CDR3 bases: TGTGCCAGCAGTATACAGGTGTACGAGCAGTACTTC.

The chain recombines TRBV4-1 with TRBJ1-2; D remains ambiguous. Germline V lookup: CDR1 MGHRA, CDR2 YSYEKL. The CDR3 contains 12 residues. Trimming cost V 1 base and J 14 bases, with 14 bases left between them. The CDR3 spells CASSQGSLGSTF. The DNA of the CDR3 is TGCGCCAGCAGCCAAGGTTCCCTGGGGTCTACCTTC.

This chain joins TRBV11-2 and TRBJ1-2; maybe TRBD1 (6 bases). The CDR3 is 15 residues long. Germline loops: CDR1 SGHAT, CDR2 FQNNGV. With 5 bases removed from V and 1 base from J, the gap between germline ends came to 14 bases. Here the CDR3 DNA reads TGTGCCAGCAGCCAAACAGGGACGGATAACTATGGCTACACCTTC. Its protein is CASSQTGTDNYGYTF. Filled out from reference TRBV11-2 and TRBJ1-2, the complete variable domain reads EAGVAQSPRYKIIEKRQSVAFWCNPISGHATLYWYQQILGQGPKLLIQFQNNGVVDDSQLPKDRFSAERLKGVDSTLKIQPAKLEDSAVYLCASSQTGTDNYGYTFGSGTRLTVV.

The chain recombines TRBV5-4 with TRBJ2-6; D might be TRBD1 (5 bases). Trimming removed 3 bases from V and 6 bases from J, with 16 bases in between. Germline CDR1 and CDR2: SGHNT and YYREEE (reference sequence). This CDR3 contains 16 residues. CDR3 sequence reads: CASSSRRRDAANVLTF. The CDR3 DNA reads TGTGCCAGCAGCTCCCGTCGCAGGGATGCGGCCAACGTCCTGACTTTC.

This sequence joins TRBV12-2 and TRBJ2-1; TRBD2 reflects the table's D call only, with no check against the DNA. TRBV12-2 is annotated as a pseudogene. The CDR3 sequence is 17 residues long. CDR3 region: CASRSQGASGVWNEQFF. The DNA of the CDR3 is TGTGCAAGTCGCTCCCAGGGGGCTAGCGGGGTTTGGAATGAGCAGTTCTTC.

The J gene is TRBJ2-7, the V gene TRBV7-8, with 8 nucleotides matching TRBD1. The V gene's germline CDR1 is SGHVS and CDR2 FQNEAQ. Trimming removed 1 base from V and 1 base from J; junction bases left unmatched: 3. CDR3 length: 15 amino acids. This CDR3 reads CASSLVDRDSYEQYF. In nucleotides, the CDR3 is TGTGCCAGCAGCTTAGTGGACAGGGATTCCTACGAGCAGTACTTC.

The chain employs TRBV4-1 and TRBJ1-2, with D uncertain. V lost 1 base and J 2 bases, leaving 8 bases between the germline ends. CDR1 is MGHRA and CDR2 is YSYEKL in the germline V gene. The CDR3 consists of 14 residues. The CDR3 DNA reads TGCGCCAGCAGCCAAGTTTTAGGGAACTATGGCTACACCTTC. It is translated as CASSQVLGNYGYTF.

The chain joins TRBV5-1 to TRBJ1-6; no definite D call. The CDR3 consists of 16 residues. Germline V gene data show CDR1 as SGHRS and CDR2 as YFSETQ. Trimming took off 0 bases at V and 6 bases at J, with 13 bases between the two ends. CDR3 region: CASSLAAYPPNSPLHF. Here the CDR3 DNA reads TGCGCCAGCAGCTTGGCGGCCTACCCCCCTAATTCACCCCTCCACTTT.

The chain has TRBV6-2 or TRBV6-3 and TRBJ2-5; D not certain. Germline lookup yields CDR1 MNHEY and CDR2 SVGEGT. The V and J ends lost 3 bases and 3 bases respectively, with 17 bases between them. This CDR3 is built from 16 residues. The DNA for the CDR3 is TGTGCCAGCAGTTATGGTCCCGGCAGAATAAAAGAGACCCAGTACTTC. Translation: CASSYGPGRIKETQYF.

This rearrangement joins TRBV19 to TRBJ1-4, with a tentative D call TRBD1 (5 bases). Trimming stripped 4 bases from V and 4 bases from J, with 16 bases between. The CDR3 consists of 16 residues. Germline CDR1 LNHDA, CDR2 SQIVND (reference sequence). CDR3 region: CASSSPPGRSNEKLFF. CDR3 DNA: TGTGCCAGTAGTAGCCCACCGGGACGGAGTAATGAAAAACTGTTTTTT.